The 5 T cell receptor beta chains presented below share a single source sample, sequenced in a study of cytomegalovirus exposure and HLA in healthy donors. Vbeta (60) and Jbeta (13) primers were used in the PCR. Clones were read by immunoSEQ multiplex PCR, and TCRdb kept only the in-frame ones, dropping some. The table shows about 140,000 clones, with under 80% occurring only once. Sequenced: PBMCs. The origin of the receptors is a male donor in good health and CMV-seronegative.

J is TRBJ2-3 and V is TRBV4-2; tentatively, D is TRBD2 (5 bases). Germline V gene data show CDR1 as LGHNA and CDR2 as YNFKEQ. The CDR3 runs to 12 residues. Deletions cut 5 bases from V and 5 bases from J, with 8 bases between. The CDR3 reads CASSILGDTQYF. The CDR3 DNA sequence: TGTGCCAGCAGCATACTAGGAGATACGCAGTATTTT.

This clone appeared many times. CDR3 nucleotide sequence: TGTGCCAGCAATAACGGGACAGGAGGAGCTTTCTTT. Translating it yields CASNNGTGGAFF. The rearrangement joins TRBV6-4 to TRBJ1-1; 8 nucleotides match TRBD1. Germline values: CDR1 MRHNA, CDR2 SNTAGT. Trimming took 7 bases from V and 10 from J; bases not matched to a gene: 8. The CDR3 consists of 12 residues.

This clone appeared a single time. The CDR3 sequence: CAWSVADGGNQPQHF. The DNA of the CDR3 is TGTGCCTGGAGTGTAGCGGACGGGGGCAATCAGCCCCAGCATTTT. This chain uses TRBV30 with TRBJ1-5; D remains unclear. V was clipped by 0 bases and J by 2 bases, with 11 bases between them. The CDR3 is 15 residues long. Per germline, CDR1 GTSNPN and CDR2 SVGIG (reference sequence).

The chain is built from TRBV7-8 and TRBJ2-7, with a weak D call TRBD1 (6 bases). The CDR3 is 13 residues long. Trimming took 3 bases from V and 6 from J, leaving 12 bases between them. Germline V gene sequence: CDR1 SGHVS, CDR2 FQNEAQ. The DNA of the CDR3 is TGTGCCAGCAGCTTGGCAGGGGTTCGCGAGCAGTACTTC. Residues: CASSLAGVREQYF.

This clone is a singleton in its sample. The chain has TRBV27 and TRBJ2-1; TRBD2 matches 7 bases. V trimming: 3 bases; J trimming: 13 bases; junction bases outside the gene matches: 9. The germline CDR1 and CDR2 sequences are MNHEY and SMNVEV (reference sequence). This CDR3 has 13 residues. CDR3 protein: CASSFGTKAYQFF. The DNA of the CDR3 is TGTGCCAGCAGTTTCGGGACTAAGGCCTACCAGTTCTTC.